The 28 T cell receptor beta chains in this list originate from one sample, sequenced in a study of T cells in Graves' hyperthyroidism and ophthalmopathy. The TCR beta CDR3 regions underwent amplification using RNA transcripts as the source. TCR CDR3 underwent first-round RT-PCR with the HTBI primer set. TCRdb re-derived calls from the multiplex PCR reads in MiXCR, one entry per CDR3 protein. This sample has 610,000 or so distinct CDR3 sequences, with around 45% found just once. The sequencing input was peripheral blood or thyroid tissue (not recorded which). These receptors all come from a woman between 18 and 29 years old with Graves' hyperthyroidism.

The CDR3 DNA follows: TGTGCCAGCAGTCCAGACAGGTTCGGCAGGGGAGAGACCCAGTACTTC. Encoded protein: CASSPDRFGRGETQYF. This chain uses TRBV7-9 with TRBJ2-5, with a tentative D call TRBD1 (6 bases). CDR3 length: 16 amino acids. V was cut by 6 bases and J by 4 bases, with 21 bases left in between. The germline gives CDR1 SEHNR, CDR2 FQNEAQ (reference sequence).

This clonotype was detected ten times or more. The genes are TRBV5-5 and TRBJ1-5, with D perhaps TRBD1 (5 bases). Germline CDR1 SGHKS, CDR2 YYEKEE (reference sequence). The CDR3 consists of 14 residues. The germline V and J ends were trimmed by 0 bases and 6 bases, with 10 bases remaining between them. Written as DNA, the CDR3 is TGTGCCAGCAGCTTGGAGCCAGGGAGTCAGCCCCAGCATTTT. It is translated as CASSLEPGSQPQHF.

J is TRBJ2-7 and V is TRBV20-1, with D perhaps being TRBD1 or TRBD2 (5 bases each). Germline CDR1 DFQATT, CDR2 SNEGSKA (reference sequence). CDR3 length: 11 amino acids. V was clipped by 6 bases and J by 9 bases, with 15 bases between them. The CDR3 coding sequence is TGCAGTGCGACCGGGGCCCGGGGGCAGTACTTC. Its protein is CSATGARGQYF.

This clonotype was seen at least ten times. The chain has TRBV13 and TRBJ1-4; tentatively, D is TRBD1 (5 bases). V lost 5 bases and J lost 11, with 21 bases in between. The CDR3 runs to 15 residues. Germline-derived CDR1 and CDR2 are PRHDT and FYEKMQ (reference sequence). The CDR3 DNA sequence: TGTGCCAGCAGCCCCCGCACTCTCGGGGGACGGAAACTGTTTTTT. This encodes CASSPRTLGGRKLFF. Looking up the rest from reference TRBV13 and TRBJ1-4 gives the full variable domain: AAGVIQSPRHLIKEKRETATLKCYPIPRHDTVYWYQQGPGQDPQFLISFYEKMQSDKGSIPDRFSAQQFSDYHSELNMSSLELGDSALYFCASSPRTLGGRKLFFGSGTQLSVL.

The sample holds many counts of this clonotype. The chain couples TRBV5-8 to TRBJ2-1, with a tentative D call TRBD1 (6 bases). V lost 8 bases, J lost 4 bases, and 10 bases lay in between. The CDR3 loop spans 12 amino acids. Per germline, CDR1 SGHTS and CDR2 YDEGEE. This CDR3 is CARQGAYNEQFF. The CDR3 DNA is TGTGCCAGACAGGGTGCATACAATGAGCAGTTCTTC.

Ten or more counts support this clonotype. The CDR3 sequence: CASSGRDQPQHF. CDR3 nucleotides: TGTGCCAGCAGCGGCAGGGATCAGCCCCAGCATTTT. V usage is TRBV7-9 and J usage is TRBJ1-5, with D perhaps matching TRBD1 (5 bases). V was pared by 5 bases and J by 5 bases, with 7 bases between. Germline CDR1 SEHNR, CDR2 FQNEAQ (reference sequence). The CDR3 totals 12 residues.

This clonotype was found many times. The rearrangement uses TRBV6-2 or TRBV6-3 and TRBJ1-1, with TRBD1 as a possible D gene (6 bases). This CDR3 has 16 amino acids. V was pared by 2 bases and J by 0 bases, with 13 bases between. CDR1 and CDR2 (germline): MNHEY, SVGEGT. CDR3 DNA: TGTGCCAGCAGTTACAGCAATACAGGGATGAACACTGAAGCTTTCTTT. Its translation: CASSYSNTGMNTEAFF.

The chain recombines TRBV10-3 with TRBJ1-1; the D is unclear. V lost 8 bases and J 7 bases, leaving 17 bases between the germline ends. This CDR3 spans 13 amino acids. Germline V gives CDR1 ENHRY, CDR2 SYGVKD. CDR3 region: CAIGEEQTNEAFF. The DNA of the CDR3 is TGTGCCATCGGAGAGGAACAGACCAATGAAGCTTTCTTT.

The chain carries TRBV29-1 and TRBJ2-5; 8 bases match TRBD1. The V segment lost 8 bases and the J segment 2 bases; nucleotides outside the gene matches: 4. CDR1 and CDR2 from the germline V gene are SQVTM and ANQGSEA. The CDR3 covers 12 residues. The CDR3 coding sequence is TGCAGCATGGACAGGGCGCAAGAGACCCAGTACTTC. Protein: CSMDRAQETQYF.

The rearrangement links TRBV27 to TRBJ1-1; D is ambiguous. The germline V and J ends were trimmed by 2 bases and 5 bases, with 12 bases remaining between them. CDR1 MNHEY and CDR2 SMNVEV come from the germline V gene (reference sequence). The CDR3 consists of 14 residues. The DNA of the CDR3 is TGTGCCAGCAGTTTAGCGGGCCGGGAAACTGAAGCTTTCTTT. The encoded protein is CASSLAGRETEAFF.

The chain employs TRBV19 and TRBJ1-2; no clear D. The CDR3 runs to 13 residues. The germline V gene has CDR1 LNHDA and CDR2 SQIVND (reference sequence). Trimming left V 9 bases short and J 8 bases short, with 19 bases between. CDR3 sequence reads: CASSILAGGGYTF. The CDR3 nucleotides read TGTGCCAGCAGCATACTAGCGGGAGGCGGCTACACCTTC.

This clonotype was seen a few times. This sequence joins TRBV27 and TRBJ1-1; D is unresolved. Germline V gene data show CDR1 as MNHEY and CDR2 as SMNVEV (reference sequence). Trimming took 5 bases from V and 8 from J, leaving 15 bases between them. This CDR3 has 13 amino acids. In DNA, the CDR3 is TGTGCCAGCAGTCCCGGCCTAAATCTCGAAGCTTTCTTT. It yields the protein CASSPGLNLEAFF.

The J gene is TRBJ1-1, the V gene TRBV6-6, with TRBD1 identical over 8 bases. The V segment lost 5 bases and the J segment 5 bases; nucleotides outside the gene matches: 10. The CDR3 spans 15 residues. Germline V gives CDR1 MNHNY, CDR2 SVGAGI (reference sequence). The CDR3 DNA follows: TGTGCCAGCAGTAGTATAGACAGGGGCGGAACTGAAGCTTTCTTT. Its protein product is CASSSIDRGGTEAFF.

The V call is TRBV30, the J call TRBJ2-5, with TRBD2 matching over 8 bases. Germline V gene data show CDR1 as GTSNPN and CDR2 as SVGIG (reference sequence). This CDR3 region has 15 residues. Trimming took 3 bases from V and 5 from J; bases not matched to a gene: 11. The CDR3 coding sequence is TGTGCCTGGAGACAGCGCGGGAGGTCTGTCGAGACCCAGTACTTC. Protein product: CAWRQRGRSVETQYF.

This clonotype was recorded a few times. V and J are TRBV4-3 and TRBJ2-2; possibly TRBD1 for D (6 bases). Germline V gene sequence: CDR1 LGHNA, CDR2 YSLEER. Trimming pared 1 base from V and 4 bases from J, leaving 10 bases between. This CDR3 comprises 15 residues. CDR3: CASSQGSGVTGELFF. The CDR3 nucleotides are TGCGCCAGCAGCCAAGGGTCAGGGGTCACCGGGGAGCTGTTTTTT.

The rearrangement joins TRBV5-6 to TRBJ2-5, with D tentatively TRBD2 (6 bases). From germline, CDR1 is SGHDT and CDR2 YYEEEE. Trimming pared 5 bases from V and 5 bases from J, leaving 16 bases between. This CDR3 spans 14 amino acids. CDR3 bases: TGTGCCAGCAGTGAAGGTAGCGGAGGGGAGACCCAGTACTTC. It is translated as CASSEGSGGETQYF.

This clonotype was seen repeatedly, ten times or more. The chain has TRBV11-2 and TRBJ1-2; D ambiguous. The CDR3 spans 14 residues. V was pared by 2 bases and J by 1 base, with 8 bases between. Germline values: CDR1 SGHAT, CDR2 FQNNGV. CDR3 sequence: CASSLKGGNYGYTF. The DNA of the CDR3 is TGTGCCAGCAGCTTAAAGGGCGGTAACTATGGCTACACCTTC.

The CDR3 region is CASSLRRYYEQYF. Here the CDR3 DNA reads TGTGCCAGCAGTTTAAGGCGCTACTACGAGCAGTACTTC. The rearrangement joins TRBV12-3 or TRBV12-4 to TRBJ2-7; D gene uncertain. The CDR3 is 13 amino acids. Trimming left V 2 bases short and J 3 bases short, with 8 bases between.

The V gene is TRBV12-3 or TRBV12-4, the J gene TRBJ2-6; 10 bases agree with TRBD2. The V segment lost 5 bases and the J segment 4 bases; nucleotides outside the gene matches: 8. There are 17 residues in the CDR3. For the CDR3, the DNA is TGTGCCAGCAGTCTGGGACTAGCGCGAGCAGGGGCCAACGTCCTGACTTTC. Translated, it gives CASSLGLARAGANVLTF.

This clonotype occurred many times. CDR3 in amino acids: CASSQQVFGANVLTF. CDR3 nucleotide sequence: TGTGCCAGCAGCCAACAGGTGTTCGGGGCCAACGTCCTGACTTTC. This chain links TRBV7-2 with TRBJ2-6, with TRBD1 as a possible D gene (5 bases). The CDR3 contains 15 residues. Trimming took 5 bases from V and 4 from J, leaving 12 bases between them. CDR1 SGHTA and CDR2 FQGNSA come from the germline V gene.

This clonotype was picked up a small number of times. V and J are TRBV7-2 and TRBJ2-3, with D perhaps matching TRBD1 (6 bases). Germline loops: CDR1 SGHTA, CDR2 FQGNSA. The CDR3 loop spans 15 amino acids. V shed 1 base and J shed 4 bases, with 12 bases lying between them. CDR3 DNA sequence: TGTGCCAGCAGCTTAGTAGGGACAAGGTCAGATACGCAGTATTTT. Translating gives CASSLVGTRSDTQYF.

Turning to this clonotype: Relative to the germline gene, one junction end is altered; a read error may explain this. This chain joins TRBV7-9 and TRBJ1-2, with 7 positions matching TRBD1. CDR3 size: 14 residues. The V gene's germline CDR1 is SEHNR and CDR2 FQNEAQ (reference sequence). In nucleotides, the CDR3 is TGTGCCAGCAGCCCTGGGACAGCTTTCTATGGCTGCACCTTC. Translating gives CASSPGTAFYGCTF.

At least ten counts were recorded for this clonotype. CDR3 sequence: CASSQGTSPSTGELFF. In DNA form, the CDR3 reads TGTGCCAGCAGCCAAGGGACTAGCCCGTCCACCGGGGAGCTGTTTTTT. The chain recombines TRBV7-3 with TRBJ2-2; TRBD2 agrees at 9 bases. Germline assignment: CDR1 SGHTA and CDR2 FQGTGA. The CDR3 length is 16 residues. With V trimmed by 5 bases and J by 4 bases, 8 bases remained unmatched.

For the CDR3, the DNA is TGCAGCGTTGTGCTAGCGGGAGTGTCTACCGGGGAGCTGTTTTTT. Amino acids: CSVVLAGVSTGELFF. This rearrangement joins TRBV29-1 to TRBJ2-2; 10 nucleotides align to TRBD2. Germline CDR1 and CDR2: SQVTM and ANQGSEA. This CDR3 spans 15 amino acids. V lost 4 bases and J lost 5; bases outside the gene matches: 7.

The chain employs TRBV3-1 and TRBJ2-7, with a tentative D call TRBD2 (7 bases). The CDR3 has 13 amino acids. Germline V CDR1 and CDR2: LGHDT, YNNKEL (reference sequence). Deletions cut 8 bases from V and 4 bases from J, with 15 bases between. CDR3 DNA sequence: TGTGCCAGCGCAAAGGGGAGGGGGTACGAGCAGTACTTC. It encodes CASAKGRGYEQYF.

As regards this clonotype: The final CDR3 position lacks the conserved phenylalanine or tryptophan, pointing to a likely read error. The limits of the CDR3 on the DNA are not certain, so only TCRdb's listed CDR3 is given. This chain joins TRBV20-1 and TRBJ2-2; the table gives TRBD1 as D, unverified against the DNA. The CDR3 is 12 amino acids in total, end residues counted. Germline V gene sequence: CDR1 DFQATT, CDR2 SNEGSKA (reference sequence). CDR3 in amino acids: CSARSPPPGTRV.

The chain carries TRBV24-1 and TRBJ1-5, with 7 bases aligning to TRBD1. Germline values: CDR1 KGHDR, CDR2 SFDVKD. J lost 5 bases, V lost 3 bases, and 9 bases had no gene match. The length of the CDR3 is 16 residues. The CDR3 reads CATSDSLAGGHQPQHF. The CDR3 DNA reads TGTGCCACCAGTGATAGTTTGGCAGGGGGTCATCAGCCCCAGCATTTT.

V usage is TRBV29-1 and J usage is TRBJ1-1; no firm D call. The germline V and J ends were trimmed by 3 bases and 3 bases, with 11 bases remaining between them. Germline values: CDR1 SQVTM, CDR2 ANQGSEA. CDR3 length equals 13 residues. The CDR3 sequence: CSVELVLDTEAFF. The CDR3 bases are TGCAGCGTTGAGTTGGTATTGGACACTGAAGCTTTCTTT. The complete variable domain, with remaining parts taken from reference TRBV29-1 and TRBJ1-1, reads SAVISQKPSRDICQRGTSLTIQCQVDSQVTMMFWYRQQPGQSLTLIATANQGSEATYESGFVIDKFPISRPNLTFSTLTVSNMSPEDSSIYLCSVELVLDTEAFFGQGTRLTVV.